Sequencing of this TCR beta chain was carried out in a study of shared clonotypes between healthy human individuals. On the study more broadly: Aged between 18 and 49, the donors were a couple of women and a few men.

Findings and caveats of the study: Rarefaction exposed incomplete sorted-subset sequencing despite large depth.

Naive CD8 cells, CD45RO-negative and positively selected for CCR7, excluded terminally differentiated effector memory CD45RA+ cells. The donors, healthy adults who were HIV-negative, had experienced no recent acute infections or vaccinations. Deep-level assay runs were performed. The protocol was immunoSEQ multiplex PCR, while the TCRdb copy is restricted to in-frame clones and leaves out a portion. This table has hundreds of thousands of clones, roughly 96% appearing once. In germline, CDR1 is SGHDT, CDR2 YYEEEE. The CDR3 spans 15 residues. Remarks on this clone: What it recognizes is unknown. The junction shows a germline mismatch at one end, possibly a read error.

The J gene is TRBJ2-1, the V gene TRBV5-6; 8 bases agree with TRBD1. Sequencing was carried out using naive CD8+ T cells sorted from blood. The TCR comes from a woman under 40 in good health. The DNA of the CDR3 is TGTGCCAGCAGCTCCCGGGACAGGCCCTACAGTGAGCAGTTCTTC. It is translated as CASSSRDRPYSEQFF.